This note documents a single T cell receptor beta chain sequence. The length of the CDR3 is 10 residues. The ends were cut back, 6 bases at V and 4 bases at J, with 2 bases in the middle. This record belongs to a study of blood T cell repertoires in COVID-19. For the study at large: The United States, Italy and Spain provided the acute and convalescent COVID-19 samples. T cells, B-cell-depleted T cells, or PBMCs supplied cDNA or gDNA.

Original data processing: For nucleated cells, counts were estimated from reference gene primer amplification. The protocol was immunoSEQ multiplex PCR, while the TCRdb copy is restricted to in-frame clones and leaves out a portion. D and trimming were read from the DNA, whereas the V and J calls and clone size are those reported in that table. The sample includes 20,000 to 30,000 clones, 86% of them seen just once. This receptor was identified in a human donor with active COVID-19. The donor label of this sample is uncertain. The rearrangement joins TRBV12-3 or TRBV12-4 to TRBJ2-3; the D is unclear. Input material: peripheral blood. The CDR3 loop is CASSSDTQYF. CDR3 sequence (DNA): TGTGCCAGCAGCTCAGATACGCAGTATTTT.